This T cell receptor beta chain stems from a study of shared clonotypes between healthy human individuals. Study information: The donor group consisted of two women and three men, aged 18 to 49. Notes on the study in general: What naive subsets generally showed was a larger estimated richness than memory subsets showed.

On this clone: Antigen specificity is unknown.

From germline, CDR1 is KGHSH and CDR2 LQKENI. This CDR3 comprises 15 residues. With 4 bases clipped from V and 10 bases from J, the junction kept 13 bases outside the gene matches. Libraries were prepared by immunoSEQ multiplex PCR; TCRdb keeps only in-frame clonotypes and omits some of them. This repertoire shows around 1.4 million clones, 97% to 99% found once; its top ten account for approximately 0.4%. Sequenced sample: naive CD4+ T cells sorted from blood. The subset here: CD45RA+ positively selected. The gene calls are TRBV18 and TRBJ2-1, with 7 bases lining up with TRBD2. The receptor's source is a man aged 25-45 years in good health. The CDR3 reads CASSRKTGGSGEQFF. CDR3 in DNA: TGTGCCAGCTCACGTAAGACGGGAGGTTCGGGGGAGCAGTTCTTC.